These 21 T cell receptor beta chains came from one sample sequenced in a study of OX40 agonist ivuxolimab in advanced cancers. Library construction relied on the immunoSEQ multiplex PCR assay. TCRdb provides this immuneACCESS table in a form limited to in-frame rearrangements. Some clones are lacking; in checked studies, under half of them reflect an unresolved V gene, and why the rest are absent is not known. The sample table lists about 90,000 clones, 70% to 90% of them with a count of one. 7.4% of the sample is in the top ten clones. The sample here was CD4+ or CD8+ T cells sorted from blood, taken in a trial of the OX40 agonist ivuxolimab. Receptors originate from an adult with an advanced solid tumor such as melanoma, head and neck, liver or kidney cancer.

The chain links TRBV25-1 to TRBJ2-1; TRBD1 agrees at 8 bases. Germline lookup yields CDR1 MGHDK and CDR2 SYGVNS. With 4 bases clipped from V and 3 bases from J, the junction kept 5 bases outside the gene matches. The CDR3 is made up of 15 amino acids. In nucleotides, the CDR3 is TGTGCCAGCAGTGCGCCGGGACAGGTCTACAATGAGCAGTTCTTC. Protein sequence: CASSAPGQVYNEQFF. Full variable domain (remainder filled in from reference TRBV25-1 and TRBJ2-1): EADIYQTPRYLVIGTGKKITLECSQTMGHDKMYWYQQDPGMELHLIHYSYGVNSTEKGDLSSESTVSRIRTEHFPLTLESARPSHTSQYLCASSAPGQVYNEQFFGPGTRLTVL.

This chain joins TRBV7-2 and TRBJ1-2; D remains unclear. The CDR3 runs 12 residues. V dropped 1 base and J dropped 8 bases, with 8 bases sitting between them. Germline CDR1 is SGHTA and CDR2 is FQGNSA. The CDR3: CASSLVDAGYTF. As DNA, the CDR3 is TGTGCCAGCAGCTTAGTTGACGCGGGCTACACCTTC.

This rearrangement joins TRBV19 to TRBJ2-5; possible D gene TRBD2, 5 bases. Germline V gene lookup returns CDR1 LNHDA and CDR2 SQIVND (reference sequence). There are 15 residues in the CDR3. Trimming cost V 1 base and J 0 bases, with 9 bases left between them. CDR3 nucleotides: TGTGCCAGTAGTATAGCGGGATGGTACCAAGAGACCCAGTACTTC. Amino acid sequence: CASSIAGWYQETQYF.

The V call is TRBV9, the J call TRBJ2-3; D gene unclear. The CDR3 extends over 17 amino acids. The germline CDR1 and CDR2 sequences are SGDLS and YYNGEE. V gave up 4 bases and J gave up 2 bases, with 20 bases separating them. The CDR3 bases are TGTGCCAGCAGCTCCTTCCTGACCTCTTCTGACACAGATACGCAGTATTTT. Its protein is CASSSFLTSSDTDTQYF.

The count of this clone is one. This rearrangement joins TRBV5-4 to TRBJ2-1; 7 positions agree with TRBD2. The CDR3 totals 16 residues. CDR1 and CDR2 from the germline V gene are SGHNT and YYREEE (reference sequence). The ends lost 0 bases at V and 5 bases at J; junction bases unmatched: 8. The CDR3 sequence is CASSLGAGRVNNEQFF. The CDR3 coding sequence is TGTGCCAGCAGCTTGGGCGCGGGGAGGGTCAACAATGAGCAGTTCTTC.

The rearrangement uses TRBV7-9 and TRBJ2-3; a weak D match, TRBD2 (6 bases). V lost 11 bases and J 1 base, leaving 10 bases between the germline ends. This CDR3 spans 12 amino acids. CDR1 and CDR2 (germline): SEHNR, FQNEAQ (reference sequence). This CDR3 is CASGAGTDTQYF. Written as DNA, the CDR3 is TGTGCCTCGGGAGCCGGCACAGATACGCAGTATTTT.

This chain links TRBV4-1 with TRBJ2-1, with 7 bases that match TRBD2. The CDR3 has 16 residues. Trimming at V came to 1 base and at J to 0 bases, leaving 3 bases not matched to a gene. CDR1 and CDR2 (germline): MGHRA, YSYEKL. The CDR3: CASSQASGNSYNEQFF. For the CDR3, the DNA is TGCGCCAGCAGCCAAGCGAGCGGGAACTCCTACAATGAGCAGTTCTTC.

V gene TRBV18 combines with J gene TRBJ2-1, with 7 bases lining up with TRBD1. The J segment lost 4 bases and the V segment lost 5 bases, leaving 8 bases of the junction unmatched. The CDR3 loop spans 15 amino acids. Germline-derived CDR1 and CDR2 are KGHSH and LQKENI. CDR3 amino acids: CASSAPGQIYNEQFF. The CDR3, as DNA: TGTGCCAGCTCAGCTCCGGGACAGATTTACAATGAGCAGTTCTTC.

The chain couples TRBV6-5 to TRBJ2-7; D may be TRBD2 (5 bases). The ends were cut back, 0 bases at V and 0 bases at J, with 9 bases in the middle. CDR1 is MNHEY, CDR2 SVGAGI, per germline. There are 15 residues in the CDR3. The CDR3 DNA reads TGTGCCAGCAGTTACTCGCGGGCGACCTCCTACGAGCAGTACTTC. Translation: CASSYSRATSYEQYF.

The chain joins TRBV14 to TRBJ1-6; no reliable D call. The V and J ends lost 2 bases and 9 bases respectively, with 5 bases between them. Germline CDR1 is SGHDN and CDR2 is FVKESK. This CDR3 is built from 12 residues. The CDR3 DNA reads TGTGCCAGCAGCCAATTCTCTTCACCCCTCCACTTT. This encodes CASSQFSSPLHF.

V usage is TRBV6-6 and J usage is TRBJ2-5; weak D call: TRBD2 (6 bases). Germline CDR1 reads MNHNY; CDR2 reads SVGAGI (reference sequence). The CDR3 length is 14 residues. The ends were cut back, 0 bases at V and 1 base at J, with 6 bases in the middle. The DNA of the CDR3 is TGTGCCAGCAGTTACTCGGGGGGCCAAGAGACCCAGTACTTC. Translation gives CASSYSGGQETQYF.

The chain recombines TRBV19 with TRBJ1-1, with D possibly being TRBD1 (5 bases). Looked up from germline, CDR1 is LNHDA and CDR2 is SQIVND (reference sequence). CDR3 length equals 13 residues. V was clipped by 3 bases and J by 1 base, with 6 bases between them. The CDR3 loop reads CASSIGANTEAFF. The CDR3, as DNA: TGTGCCAGTAGTATTGGGGCGAACACTGAAGCTTTCTTT.

J is TRBJ1-1 and V is TRBV10-3; possible D gene TRBD1, 6 bases. This CDR3 spans 12 amino acids. From germline, CDR1 is ENHRY and CDR2 SYGVKD. V lost 11 bases and J lost 4, with 14 bases in between. The CDR3 nucleotides are TGTGCCGCTCAAACAGGGACCACTGAAGCTTTCTTT. This translates into CAAQTGTTEAFF.

V gene TRBV7-9 combines with J gene TRBJ2-1; D could derive from TRBD1 or TRBD2 (5 bases each). With 1 base removed from V and 10 bases from J, the gap between germline ends came to 5 bases. The CDR3 runs to 11 residues. The germline V gene has CDR1 SEHNR and CDR2 FQNEAQ (reference sequence). CDR3 DNA sequence: TGTGCCAGCAGCTTAGGGGGGGAGCAGTTCTTC. Its translation: CASSLGGEQFF.

This clone was detected a few times. V and J are TRBV30 and TRBJ2-2, with D unresolved. The V end lost 1 base, the J end lost 7 bases, and 4 bases lay between the germline ends. This CDR3 has 11 amino acids. CDR1 is GTSNPN, CDR2 SVGIG, per germline (reference sequence). The DNA for the CDR3 is TGTGCCTGGAGTGGGGGCGGGGAGCTGTTTTTT. This gives the protein CAWSGGGELFF.

V is TRBV20-1 and J is TRBJ2-7; TRBD1 is a possible D gene (5 bases). Trimming stripped 6 bases from V and 3 bases from J, with 9 bases between. CDR1 is DFQATT and CDR2 is SNEGSKA in the germline V gene (reference sequence). The CDR3 has 11 amino acids. CDR3 DNA: TGCAGTGCCGGACATAACTACGAGCAGTACTTC. Amino acids: CSAGHNYEQYF.

This rearrangement joins TRBV2 to TRBJ2-3, with 10 positions matching TRBD2. Per germline, CDR1 SNHLY and CDR2 FYNNEI. The CDR3 consists of 16 residues. The trim removed 6 bases at V and 5 bases at J, leaving 11 bases unmatched. CDR3 nucleotide sequence: TGTGCCAGCAGGAGGCGTCTAGCGGGAGAGGTAGATACGCAGTATTTT. It yields the protein CASRRRLAGEVDTQYF.

The chain has TRBV5-4 and TRBJ2-7; D tentatively fits TRBD1 or TRBD2 (5 bases each). CDR1 SGHNT and CDR2 YYREEE come from the germline V gene (reference sequence). V was clipped by 0 bases and J by 2 bases, with 12 bases between them. The CDR3 runs to 15 residues. As DNA, the CDR3 is TGTGCCAGCAGCTTGGCGGGGCGCCTTCCCTACGAGCAGTACTTC. Translating it yields CASSLAGRLPYEQYF.

The chain has TRBV19 and TRBJ2-3; 10 nucleotides match TRBD1. V lost 8 bases to trimming and J lost 2 bases; unmatched junction nucleotides: 7. Germline V CDR1 and CDR2: LNHDA, SQIVND (reference sequence). The CDR3 has 15 residues. CDR3 in amino acids: CASAGTGAYTDTQYF. The CDR3 DNA reads as TGTGCCAGTGCCGGGACAGGGGCCTACACAGATACGCAGTATTTT.

This chain joins TRBV25-1 and TRBJ2-1; D is unresolved. Trimming pared 3 bases from V and 9 bases from J, leaving 6 bases between. Germline CDR1 and CDR2: MGHDK and SYGVNS. The CDR3 length is 11 residues. This chain's CDR3 is CASSDIAEQFF. CDR3 nucleotide sequence: TGTGCCAGCAGTGACATAGCTGAGCAGTTCTTC.

This clone was detected only a few times. CDR3 protein: CAISGTGTVSYEQYF. The CDR3 DNA follows: TGTGCCATCAGTGGGACAGGGACGGTGTCCTACGAGCAGTACTTC. J is TRBJ2-7 and V is TRBV10-3; 8 bases align to TRBD1. The CDR3 totals 15 residues. Per the germline V gene, CDR1 is ENHRY and CDR2 is SYGVKD. V lost 4 bases, J lost 1 base, and 6 bases stayed unmatched.